Described below is a single TCR beta chain sequence and its context. This table comes from immunoSEQ multiplex PCR, and its TCRdb copy is limited to in-frame clones, with some not included. The sample records around 70,000 clones, approximately 94% being singletons. The length of the CDR3 is 18 residues. The V gene's germline CDR1 is SEHNR and CDR2 FQNEAQ (reference sequence). V lost 5 bases to trimming and J lost 2 bases; unmatched junction nucleotides: 9. These data originate in a study of technical replicates of blood from a handful of donors. This TCR derives from a human donor in good health. This chain uses TRBV7-9 with TRBJ2-3; TRBD2 aligns across 14 bases. The source material was T cells isolated from PBMCs. The CDR3 bases are TGTGCCAGCAGCCGACCGGGACTAGCGGGAGTCGTCACAGATACGCAGTATTTT. Translated, it gives CASSRPGLAGVVTDTQYF.